Presented here are 11 T cell receptor beta chains from one specimen sequenced in a study of cytomegalovirus exposure and HLA in healthy donors. In the PCR, 60 Vbeta and 13 Jbeta primers were used. The method was immunoSEQ multiplex PCR; TCRdb's version includes in-frame clones alone and lacks a portion of them. The data show under 150,000 clones, 75% to 85% seen once. The specimen sequenced was PBMCs. All receptors derive from a woman aged 40 to 50 in good health and CMV-seropositive.

The chain is built from TRBV29-1 and TRBJ2-1, with D tentatively TRBD1 (6 bases). The V end lost 6 bases, the J end lost 7 bases, and 13 bases lay between the germline ends. The CDR3 totals 12 residues. CDR1 is SQVTM, CDR2 ANQGSEA, per germline. The CDR3 nucleotides read TGCAGCGTAAAACAGGGATCGAATGAGCAGTTCTTC. Its translation is CSVKQGSNEQFF.

This sequence joins TRBV5-4 and TRBJ2-1, with 7 positions matching TRBD2. CDR1 and CDR2 from the germline V gene are SGHNT and YYREEE (reference sequence). Trimming took 0 bases from V and 4 from J; bases not matched to a gene: 4. The CDR3 is made up of 15 amino acids. The CDR3 DNA follows: TGTGCCAGCAGCTTGGTGGCTAGCGGATACAATGAGCAGTTCTTC. As protein: CASSLVASGYNEQFF.

A word on this clone: At one boundary the junction diverges from the germline segment, which might be a read error. The rearrangement links TRBV9 to TRBJ1-5; D is uncertain. The CDR3 totals 15 residues. The germline gives CDR1 SGDLS, CDR2 YYNGEE. The CDR3 loop is CASSVEGDSNRPQHF. CDR3 nucleotides: TGTGCCAGCAGCGTAGAGGGAGATAGCAATCGGCCCCAGCATTTT. The full variable domain, completed using reference TRBV9 and TRBJ1-5, is DSGVTQTPKHLITATGQRVTLRCSPRSGDLSVYWYQQSLDQGLQFLIQYYNGEERAKGNILERFSAQQFPDLHSELNLSSLELGDSALYFCASSVEGDSNRPQHFGDGTRLSIL.

The CDR3 is CASSPGQINEQFF. The CDR3 nucleotides read TGTGCCAGCAGCCCCGGACAGATCAATGAGCAGTTCTTC. This chain joins TRBV9 and TRBJ2-1; the D gene is possibly TRBD1 (6 bases). The CDR3 extends over 13 amino acids. The ends were cut back, 4 bases at V and 6 bases at J, with 11 bases in the middle. Germline V gene sequence: CDR1 SGDLS, CDR2 YYNGEE.

The J gene is TRBJ2-1, the V gene TRBV13; TRBD1 matches 10 bases. The V segment lost 5 bases and the J segment 5 bases; nucleotides outside the gene matches: 6. This CDR3 is 15 amino acids long. Germline V CDR1 and CDR2: PRHDT, FYEKMQ (reference sequence). In DNA, the CDR3 is TGTGCCAGCAGCGTCGGGACAGGGGCCCACAATGAGCAGTTCTTC. It is translated as CASSVGTGAHNEQFF.

The chain couples TRBV9 to TRBJ2-1, with D tentatively TRBD2 (5 bases). Per the germline V gene, CDR1 is SGDLS and CDR2 is YYNGEE. Deletions cut 0 bases from V and 1 base from J, with 14 bases between. The CDR3 is 17 residues long. CDR3 in DNA: TGTGCCAGCAGCGTAGACCGAAGCGGAAGATCCTACAATGAGCAGTTCTTC. It specifies CASSVDRSGRSYNEQFF.

Points on this clone: At one boundary the junction diverges from the germline segment, which might be a read error. This chain links TRBV7-7 with TRBJ2-5; 9 bases map to TRBD1. The CDR3 length is 13 residues. Germline CDR1 reads SSHAT; CDR2 reads FNYEAQ (reference sequence). The CDR3 nucleotides are TGTGCTAGCAGCCGGACAGGGGCCGAGACCCAGTACTTC. Translating it yields CASSRTGAETQYF.

This chain links TRBV29-1 with TRBJ2-7, with 10 bases aligning to TRBD2. The J segment lost 4 bases and the V segment lost 7 bases, leaving 7 bases of the junction unmatched. Germline lookup yields CDR1 SQVTM and CDR2 ANQGSEA. The CDR3 has 13 amino acids. The CDR3, as DNA: TGCAGCGCCCTAAAGCGGGAGGGTTACGAGCAGTACTTC. Its translation: CSALKREGYEQYF.

The count of this clone is one. Other DNA sequences in the sample encode the same CDR3. The chain carries TRBV13 and TRBJ2-1; 16 positions agree with TRBD2. The CDR3 loop spans 19 amino acids. Germline-derived CDR1 and CDR2 are PRHDT and FYEKMQ (reference sequence). V gave up 1 base and J gave up 4 bases; unmatched junction bases: 7. In nucleotides, the CDR3 is TGTGCCAGCAGCTTAGTTGGGACTAGCGGGGGGGCTCGGTACAATGAGCAGTTCTTC. It codes for CASSLVGTSGGARYNEQFF. The full variable domain, with the rest looked up from reference TRBV13 and TRBJ2-1, is AAGVIQSPRHLIKEKRETATLKCYPIPRHDTVYWYQQGPGQDPQFLISFYEKMQSDKGSIPDRFSAQQFSDYHSELNMSSLELGDSALYFCASSLVGTSGGARYNEQFFGPGTRLTVL.

This clone has only a few counts. The chain recombines TRBV4-3 with TRBJ2-7, with D perhaps TRBD1 (6 bases). Germline assignment: CDR1 LGHNA and CDR2 YSLEER. The CDR3 length is 15 residues. The V gene lost 1 base and the J gene lost 3 bases, with 13 bases spanning the gap. CDR3 bases: TGCGCCAGCAGCCAAGGTAGGACAGTCTTCTACGAGCAGTACTTC. Amino acids: CASSQGRTVFYEQYF.

This clone appeared a single time. The J gene is TRBJ2-1, the V gene TRBV29-1; 8 positions agree with TRBD2. J was trimmed by 7 bases and V by 4 bases; bases with no gene match: 21. Germline assignment: CDR1 SQVTM and CDR2 ANQGSEA. There are 18 residues in the CDR3. The CDR3, as DNA: TGCAGCGTTGGAGGGGCCCCCGCTAGGTTAGCGGGAAGTAATGAGCAGTTCTTC. This encodes CSVGGAPARLAGSNEQFF.